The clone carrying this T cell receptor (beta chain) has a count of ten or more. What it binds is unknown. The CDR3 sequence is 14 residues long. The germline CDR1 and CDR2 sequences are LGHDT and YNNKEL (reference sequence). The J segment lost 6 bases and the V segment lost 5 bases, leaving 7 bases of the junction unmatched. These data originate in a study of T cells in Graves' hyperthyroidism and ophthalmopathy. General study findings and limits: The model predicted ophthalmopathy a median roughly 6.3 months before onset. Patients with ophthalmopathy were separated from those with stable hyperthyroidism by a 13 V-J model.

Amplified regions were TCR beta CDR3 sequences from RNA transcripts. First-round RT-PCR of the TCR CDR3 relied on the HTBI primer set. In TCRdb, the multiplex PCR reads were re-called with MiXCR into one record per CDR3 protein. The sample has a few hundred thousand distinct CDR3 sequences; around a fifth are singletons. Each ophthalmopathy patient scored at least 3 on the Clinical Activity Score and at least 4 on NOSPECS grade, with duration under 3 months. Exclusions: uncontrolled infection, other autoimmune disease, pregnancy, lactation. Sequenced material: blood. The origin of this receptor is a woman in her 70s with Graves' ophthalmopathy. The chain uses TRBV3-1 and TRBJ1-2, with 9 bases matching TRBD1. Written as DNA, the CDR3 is TGTGCCAGCAGCGTCACAGGGGGCCCAAATGGCTACACCTTC. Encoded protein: CASSVTGGPNGYTF. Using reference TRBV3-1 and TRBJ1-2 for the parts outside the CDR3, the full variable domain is DTAVSQTPKYLVTQMGNDKSIKCEQNLGHDTMYWYKQDSKKFLKIMFSYNNKELIINETVPNRFSPKSPDKAHLNLHINSLELGDSAVYFCASSVTGGPNGYTFGSGTRLTVV.